Listed below are T cell receptor beta chains from one sample, sequenced in a study of sequential checkpoint blockade in melanoma. Profiled with immunoSEQ multiplex PCR; TCRdb holds only in-frame clones, not every one. The sample has 35,000 to 50,000 clones, roughly 85% seen once; the top ten hold 9% to 15%. This specimen consisted of CD8+ T cells sorted from blood (inferred from file names), obtained from a patient given nivolumab and ipilimumab in sequence. The receptors originated from a human donor with melanoma. Each CDR3 is given with its conserved first and last residue. D genes are given only for firm matches. Size is stated for part of the rows, as once, few or many counts, or as a class when the clone is expanded.

D	size	V	J	DNA	CDR3
.	.	TRBV12-5	TRBJ1-2	TGTGCTAGTGGTCCAGGGGTAATCTATGGCTACACCTTC	CASGPGVIYGYTF
.	.	TRBV7-9	TRBJ1-2	TGTGCCAGCAGCTCCCCCCCGGTTGGCTACACCTTC	CASSSPPVGYTF
TRBD2	.	TRBV6-1	TRBJ2-1	TGTGCCAGCAGTGAACTAGCGGGCTCCTACAATGAGCAGTTCTTC	CASSELAGSYNEQFF
TRBD2	few	TRBV9	TRBJ2-3	TGTGCCAGCAGCGTAGTCGGGAGGGCCTCAGATACGCAGTATTTT	CASSVVGRASDTQYF
.	.	TRBV27	TRBJ2-3	TGTGCCAGCAGTTTCGGCAGGACAGATACGCAGTATTTT	CASSFGRTDTQYF
.	.	TRBV15	TRBJ2-1	TGTGCCACCAGCAGAAGGCTAGCGAACAATGAGCAGTTCTTC	CATSRRLANNEQFF
.	.	TRBV7-9	TRBJ2-5	TGTGCCAGCTTCAAACCACAGGGTGGGAAAGAGACCCAGTACTTC	CASFKPQGGKETQYF
.	.	TRBV7-6	TRBJ2-2	TGTGCCAGCAGCCCCGGGTCGGTCACCGGGGAGCTGTTTTTT	CASSPGSVTGELFF
TRBD1	.	TRBV27	TRBJ2-1	TGTGCCAGCAGTTTACTTCAGGGGGCTGTACGGAATGAGCAGTTCTTC	CASSLLQGAVRNEQFF
.	.	TRBV27	TRBJ1-2	TGTGCCAGCAGTTTCACCTTGGGGCAGAATGCCGGCTACACCTTC	CASSFTLGQNAGYTF
TRBD1	once	TRBV27	TRBJ1-2	TGTGCCAGCTCGCCGTGGGCAGGGGGCGCGATCTATTTGGGCTACACCTTC	CASSPWAGGAIYLGYTF
TRBD1	.	TRBV10-3	TRBJ2-1	TGTGCCATCAACGGACAGGGACACAATGAGCAGTTCTTC	CAINGQGHNEQFF
.	once	TRBV7-9	TRBJ2-2	TGTGCCAGCAGCCTACGGCTAGCACCGAACACCGGGGAGCTGTTTTTT	CASSLRLAPNTGELFF
TRBD2	.	TRBV4-2	TRBJ2-7	TGTGCCAGCAGCCAAGCCCCCGGGGGTAGCGGGGCAGCCGAGCAGTACTTC	CASSQAPGGSGAAEQYF
.	.	TRBV6-5	TRBJ1-2	TGTGCCAGCAGGCCGCAGGGACATAACTATGGCTACACCTTC	CASRPQGHNYGYTF
TRBD2	.	TRBV9	TRBJ2-3	TGTGCCAGCAGCGTCCACTCTGCTAGCGGGAGAAGCTCGGGTATGACAGATACGCAGTATTTT	CASSVHSASGRSSGMTDTQYF
TRBD1	once	TRBV30	TRBJ1-5	TGTGCCTGGAATCACGGGACAGCTAGCAATCAGCCCCAGCATTTT	CAWNHGTASNQPQHF
.	once	TRBV4-3	TRBJ2-3	TGCGCCAGCAGTTGGGTGGGATCCGAGGGTACGCAGTATTTT	CASSWVGSEGTQYF